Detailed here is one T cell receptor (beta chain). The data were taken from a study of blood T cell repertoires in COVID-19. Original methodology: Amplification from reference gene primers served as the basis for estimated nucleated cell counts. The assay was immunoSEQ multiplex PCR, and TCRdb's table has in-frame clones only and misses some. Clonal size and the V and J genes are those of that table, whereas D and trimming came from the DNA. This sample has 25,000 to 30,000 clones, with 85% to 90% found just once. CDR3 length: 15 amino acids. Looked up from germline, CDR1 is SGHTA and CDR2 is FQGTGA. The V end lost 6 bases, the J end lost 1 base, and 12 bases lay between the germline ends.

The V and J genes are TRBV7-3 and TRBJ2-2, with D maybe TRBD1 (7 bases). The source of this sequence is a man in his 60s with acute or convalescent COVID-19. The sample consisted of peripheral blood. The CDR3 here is CASRDYRGNTGELFF. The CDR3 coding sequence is TGTGCCAGCAGGGACTACAGGGGGAACACCGGGGAGCTGTTTTTT.